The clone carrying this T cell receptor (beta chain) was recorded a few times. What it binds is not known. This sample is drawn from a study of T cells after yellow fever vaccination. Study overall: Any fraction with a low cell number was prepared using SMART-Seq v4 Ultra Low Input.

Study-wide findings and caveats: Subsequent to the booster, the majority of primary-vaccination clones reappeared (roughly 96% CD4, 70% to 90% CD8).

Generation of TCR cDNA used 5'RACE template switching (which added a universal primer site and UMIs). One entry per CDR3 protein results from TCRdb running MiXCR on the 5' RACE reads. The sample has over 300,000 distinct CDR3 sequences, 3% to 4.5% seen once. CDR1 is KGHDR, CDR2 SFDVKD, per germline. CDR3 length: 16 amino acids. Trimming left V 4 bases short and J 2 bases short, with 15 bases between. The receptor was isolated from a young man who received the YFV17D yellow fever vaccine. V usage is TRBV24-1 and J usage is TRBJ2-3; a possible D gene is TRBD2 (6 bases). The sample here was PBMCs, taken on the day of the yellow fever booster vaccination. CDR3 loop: CATSDRDSPSTDTQYF. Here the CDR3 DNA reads TGTGCCACCAGTGACCGGGACTCGCCTTCCACAGATACGCAGTATTTT.